These T cell receptor beta chains were read from a single sample in a study of blood T cell repertoires in COVID-19. The assay was immunoSEQ multiplex PCR, and TCRdb's table has in-frame clones only and misses some. The sample yields roughly 570,000 clones, about 89% seen once. The sequenced sample was peripheral blood. Receptors were obtained from a woman aged 45 to 65 with COVID-19, enrolled during active disease. Each CDR3 is given with its conserved first and last residue. A D gene is named only where the DNA matches it firmly. Only some rows state a clone size, as once, few, many or a class for expanded clones.

J,V,size,D,DNA,CDR3
TRBJ1-5,TRBV11-2,.,.,TGTGCCAGCAGCCCCCAAAATAGCAATCAGCCCCAGCATTTT,CASSPQNSNQPQHF
TRBJ1-2,TRBV3-1/TRBV3-2,few,.,TGTGCCAGCAGCCTCACTGAATACTATGGCTACACCTTC,CASSLTEYYGYTF
TRBJ2-7,TRBV27,.,.,TGTGCCAGCAGCGAGGGACTTCCCCTCTACGAGCAGTACTTC,CASSEGLPLYEQYF
TRBJ1-1,TRBV14,.,.,TGTGCCAGCAGCCAAGGGGGGGTGATGAACACTGAAGCTTTCTTT,CASSQGGVMNTEAFF
TRBJ2-3,TRBV6-1,.,.,TGTGCCAGCAGTGAGAGCGAAGCGGATACGCAGTATTTT,CASSESEADTQYF
TRBJ1-2,TRBV7-9,.,.,TGTGCCAGCATACTGTGGCCCGGGGGAGGAAACTATGGCTACACCTTC,CASILWPGGGNYGYTF
TRBJ1-1,TRBV19,.,.,TGTGCCAGTAGCCGAGAGCAGGGGAGCACTGAAGCTTTCTTT,CASSREQGSTEAFF
TRBJ1-2,TRBV29-1,.,TRBD1,TGCAGCGTTGAAGTGACAGGGTTTCCCTATGGCTACACCTTC,CSVEVTGFPYGYTF
TRBJ2-5,TRBV27,.,TRBD2,TGTGCCAGCAGCATACTAGCGGGGGGAGGAGAGACCCAGTACTTC,CASSILAGGGETQYF
TRBJ1-2,TRBV19,.,TRBD1,TGTGCCAGTTCAACAGGGGATTTTGGCTACACCTTC,CASSTGDFGYTF
TRBJ2-1,TRBV27,.,TRBD1,TGTGCCAGCAGACCCTGGACAGGTGGCGAGCAGTTCTTC,CASRPWTGGEQFF